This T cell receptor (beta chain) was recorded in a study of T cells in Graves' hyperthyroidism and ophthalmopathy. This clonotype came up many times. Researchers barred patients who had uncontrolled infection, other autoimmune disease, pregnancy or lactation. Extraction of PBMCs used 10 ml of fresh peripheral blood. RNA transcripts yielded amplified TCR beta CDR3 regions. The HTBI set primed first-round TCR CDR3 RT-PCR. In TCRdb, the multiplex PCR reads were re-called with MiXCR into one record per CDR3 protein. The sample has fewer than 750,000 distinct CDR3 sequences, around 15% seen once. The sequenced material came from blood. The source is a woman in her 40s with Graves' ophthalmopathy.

The CDR3 loop reads CASSDRGGATYEQYF. CDR3 DNA: TGTGCCAGCAGTGATCGAGGGGGCGCCACCTACGAGCAGTACTTC. The chain links TRBV6-1 to TRBJ2-7; TRBD1 aligns across 7 bases. The CDR3 is 15 residues long. Germline V gene lookup returns CDR1 MNHNS and CDR2 SASEGT. V lost 3 bases and J lost 2; bases outside the gene matches: 7.